A selection of T cell receptor beta chains follows, all from one sample in a study of cytomegalovirus exposure and HLA in healthy donors. Generated by immunoSEQ multiplex PCR, the TCRdb table keeps only in-frame clones and is missing some. The table includes about 200,000 clones, approximately 70% detected once. Sequencing used PBMCs. These receptors were collected from a man aged 35-49 years in good health and CMV-seropositive. Both conserved end residues are part of each CDR3. Fields, in order: D gene, V gene, J gene, clone size, CDR3 protein, CDR3 DNA. D genes are given only for firm matches. The size of a clone is reported for some rows only, either as once, few or many, or as a class for expanded clones.

-	TRBV7-3	TRBJ2-2	-	CASSLLAGSGELFF	TGTGCCAGCAGCTTACTAGCAGGTTCCGGGGAGCTGTTTTTT
-	TRBV11-2	TRBJ1-2	once	CASSLGAGPHYGYTF	TGTGCCAGCAGCTTAGGGGCAGGGCCGCACTATGGCTACACCTTC
-	TRBV19	TRBJ2-3	-	CASSIGGGVPDTQYF	TGTGCCAGTAGTATAGGAGGCGGTGTCCCAGATACGCAGTATTTT
TRBD2	TRBV13	TRBJ2-5	-	CASSPRDSGGQETQYF	TGTGCCAGCAGCCCCCGCGATAGCGGGGGCCAAGAGACCCAGTACTTC
-	TRBV11-2	TRBJ1-5	-	CASSGGGDLEAGNQPQHF	TGTGCCAGCAGCGGCGGGGGTGACCTGGAGGCAGGCAATCAGCCCCAGCATTTT
-	TRBV28	TRBJ2-3	-	CASIRAGDTQYF	TGTGCCAGCATTAGAGCGGGAGATACGCAGTATTTT
-	TRBV7-9	TRBJ2-3	-	CASSLGGHPLKTQYF	TGTGCCAGCAGCTTGGGGGGTCATCCCCTAAAAACGCAGTATTTT
TRBD2	TRBV5-4	TRBJ2-1	-	CASSFGTSGFYNEQFF	TGTGCCAGCAGCTTCGGGACTAGCGGGTTTTACAATGAGCAGTTCTTC
-	TRBV19	TRBJ1-6	-	CASGTPYNSPLHF	TGTGCCAGCGGGACACCTTATAATTCACCCCTCCACTTT
-	TRBV7-2	TRBJ1-1	-	CASSPRPFGTEAFF	TGTGCCAGCAGCCCCAGGCCCTTTGGCACTGAAGCTTTCTTT
TRBD2	TRBV7-3	TRBJ2-3	-	CASSPQGLAGGGSTDTQYF	TGTGCCAGCAGCCCCCAAGGACTAGCGGGGGGTGGGAGCACAGATACGCAGTATTTT
-	TRBV4-1	TRBJ2-7	-	CASSPSIPYEQYF	TGCGCCAGCAGCCCGAGTATCCCCTACGAGCAGTACTTC
TRBD1	TRBV28	TRBJ1-1	-	CASRTQTGEREAFF	TGTGCCAGCAGAACTCAGACAGGGGAGCGTGAAGCTTTCTTT
TRBD1	TRBV28	TRBJ2-7	once	CASSYRGSSYEQYF	TGTGCCAGCAGTTACAGGGGGAGCTCCTACGAGCAGTACTTC
-	TRBV21-1	TRBJ1-6	-	CASRKWKGPPAPLHF	TGTGCCAGCAGAAAATGGAAGGGGCCCCCGGCGCCCCTCCACTTT
-	TRBV28	TRBJ2-7	-	CATMTSSYEQYF	TGTGCCACCATGACATCATCCTACGAGCAGTACTTC
TRBD1	TRBV7-2	TRBJ2-3	-	CASSLTPQGITRTDTQYF	TGTGCCAGCAGCCTCACCCCACAGGGGATCACCCGCACAGATACGCAGTATTTT
-	TRBV2	TRBJ2-1	few	CASSQTGIEQFF	TGTGCCAGCAGCCAAACGGGGATTGAGCAGTTCTTC
-	TRBV9	TRBJ1-3	-	CASSVGGASGNTIYF	TGTGCCAGCAGCGTGGGGGGGGCCTCTGGAAACACCATATATTTT
-	TRBV6-1	TRBJ1-5	few	CASNDRWGQPQHF	TGTGCCAGCAACGACAGGTGGGGACAGCCCCAGCATTTT
-	TRBV19	TRBJ1-5	-	CASSIPGPGNQPQHF	TGTGCCAGTAGTATTCCGGGCCCAGGGAACCAGCCCCAGCATTTT
-	TRBV5-1	TRBJ2-3	few	CASSLYSGGTDTQYF	TGCGCCAGCAGCTTGTATTCAGGGGGCACAGATACGCAGTATTTT
TRBD2	TRBV19	TRBJ2-3	-	CATTSGGGRGTDTQYF	TGTGCCACCACTAGCGGGGGGGGGAGAGGCACAGATACGCAGTATTTT
-	TRBV10-3	TRBJ1-1	few	CAISDRYEGSTEAFF	TGTGCCATCAGTGATAGGTACGAGGGCTCGACTGAAGCTTTCTTT
TRBD1	TRBV19	TRBJ1-1	-	CASSKQGASEAFF	TGTGCCAGTAGTAAACAGGGGGCTTCTGAAGCTTTCTTT
TRBD2	TRBV13	TRBJ2-2	-	CASSRAGVRSGELFF	TGTGCCAGCAGCCGCGCGGGGGTTCGGTCCGGGGAGCTGTTTTTT
TRBD2	TRBV6-5	TRBJ2-3	-	CASSSIAGPSTDTQYF	TGTGCCAGCAGTTCTATAGCGGGGCCAAGCACAGATACGCAGTATTTT
-	TRBV7-8	TRBJ1-1	-	CASSRGGAKAFF	TGTGCCAGCAGCCGGGGGGGGGCCAAAGCTTTCTTT
-	TRBV7-2	TRBJ2-3	-	CASSYGPGGGTDTQYF	TGTGCCAGCAGCTACGGTCCGGGGGGCGGCACAGATACGCAGTATTTT
-	TRBV9	TRBJ2-2	-	CASSVVWTVVNTGELFF	TGTGCCAGCAGCGTAGTCTGGACAGTTGTCAACACCGGGGAGCTGTTTTTT
TRBD1	TRBV5-5	TRBJ2-7	-	CASSSRDRAPEQYF	TGTGCCAGCAGCTCCCGGGACAGGGCTCCGGAGCAGTACTTC
TRBD1	TRBV5-6	TRBJ2-7	-	CASSSPGQGIYEQYF	TGTGCCAGCAGCTCACCGGGACAGGGGATTTACGAGCAGTACTTC
-	TRBV7-2	TRBJ2-7	-	CASSLTGITYEQYF	TGTGCCAGCAGCTTGACCGGGATAACCTACGAGCAGTACTTC
TRBD2	TRBV9	TRBJ2-3	few	CASSTPSGGATDTQYF	TGTGCCAGCAGCACCCCTAGCGGGGGGGCTACAGATACGCAGTATTTT
-	TRBV2	TRBJ1-4	-	CASRRYPSTNEKLFF	TGTGCCAGCAGGCGGTACCCTTCAACTAATGAAAAACTGTTTTTT
-	TRBV27	TRBJ2-2	-	CASSPRSLNTGELFF	TGTGCCAGCAGCCCGAGGAGCCTGAACACCGGGGAGCTGTTTTTT
-	TRBV10-2	TRBJ1-4	-	CASSESGARAEKLFF	TGCGCCAGCAGTGAGTCAGGGGCACGGGCTGAAAAACTGTTTTTT
TRBD1	TRBV10-1	TRBJ2-1	-	CASSPGTAYNEQFF	TGCGCCAGCAGCCCCGGGACAGCCTACAATGAGCAGTTCTTC
TRBD2	TRBV6-4	TRBJ2-1	-	CASRPLAGRNEQFF	TGTGCCAGCAGGCCCCTAGCGGGGAGAAATGAGCAGTTCTTC
-	TRBV5-1	TRBJ1-5	-	CASSSGEVYNQPQHF	TGCGCCAGCAGCTCTGGGGAGGTTTACAATCAGCCCCAGCATTTT